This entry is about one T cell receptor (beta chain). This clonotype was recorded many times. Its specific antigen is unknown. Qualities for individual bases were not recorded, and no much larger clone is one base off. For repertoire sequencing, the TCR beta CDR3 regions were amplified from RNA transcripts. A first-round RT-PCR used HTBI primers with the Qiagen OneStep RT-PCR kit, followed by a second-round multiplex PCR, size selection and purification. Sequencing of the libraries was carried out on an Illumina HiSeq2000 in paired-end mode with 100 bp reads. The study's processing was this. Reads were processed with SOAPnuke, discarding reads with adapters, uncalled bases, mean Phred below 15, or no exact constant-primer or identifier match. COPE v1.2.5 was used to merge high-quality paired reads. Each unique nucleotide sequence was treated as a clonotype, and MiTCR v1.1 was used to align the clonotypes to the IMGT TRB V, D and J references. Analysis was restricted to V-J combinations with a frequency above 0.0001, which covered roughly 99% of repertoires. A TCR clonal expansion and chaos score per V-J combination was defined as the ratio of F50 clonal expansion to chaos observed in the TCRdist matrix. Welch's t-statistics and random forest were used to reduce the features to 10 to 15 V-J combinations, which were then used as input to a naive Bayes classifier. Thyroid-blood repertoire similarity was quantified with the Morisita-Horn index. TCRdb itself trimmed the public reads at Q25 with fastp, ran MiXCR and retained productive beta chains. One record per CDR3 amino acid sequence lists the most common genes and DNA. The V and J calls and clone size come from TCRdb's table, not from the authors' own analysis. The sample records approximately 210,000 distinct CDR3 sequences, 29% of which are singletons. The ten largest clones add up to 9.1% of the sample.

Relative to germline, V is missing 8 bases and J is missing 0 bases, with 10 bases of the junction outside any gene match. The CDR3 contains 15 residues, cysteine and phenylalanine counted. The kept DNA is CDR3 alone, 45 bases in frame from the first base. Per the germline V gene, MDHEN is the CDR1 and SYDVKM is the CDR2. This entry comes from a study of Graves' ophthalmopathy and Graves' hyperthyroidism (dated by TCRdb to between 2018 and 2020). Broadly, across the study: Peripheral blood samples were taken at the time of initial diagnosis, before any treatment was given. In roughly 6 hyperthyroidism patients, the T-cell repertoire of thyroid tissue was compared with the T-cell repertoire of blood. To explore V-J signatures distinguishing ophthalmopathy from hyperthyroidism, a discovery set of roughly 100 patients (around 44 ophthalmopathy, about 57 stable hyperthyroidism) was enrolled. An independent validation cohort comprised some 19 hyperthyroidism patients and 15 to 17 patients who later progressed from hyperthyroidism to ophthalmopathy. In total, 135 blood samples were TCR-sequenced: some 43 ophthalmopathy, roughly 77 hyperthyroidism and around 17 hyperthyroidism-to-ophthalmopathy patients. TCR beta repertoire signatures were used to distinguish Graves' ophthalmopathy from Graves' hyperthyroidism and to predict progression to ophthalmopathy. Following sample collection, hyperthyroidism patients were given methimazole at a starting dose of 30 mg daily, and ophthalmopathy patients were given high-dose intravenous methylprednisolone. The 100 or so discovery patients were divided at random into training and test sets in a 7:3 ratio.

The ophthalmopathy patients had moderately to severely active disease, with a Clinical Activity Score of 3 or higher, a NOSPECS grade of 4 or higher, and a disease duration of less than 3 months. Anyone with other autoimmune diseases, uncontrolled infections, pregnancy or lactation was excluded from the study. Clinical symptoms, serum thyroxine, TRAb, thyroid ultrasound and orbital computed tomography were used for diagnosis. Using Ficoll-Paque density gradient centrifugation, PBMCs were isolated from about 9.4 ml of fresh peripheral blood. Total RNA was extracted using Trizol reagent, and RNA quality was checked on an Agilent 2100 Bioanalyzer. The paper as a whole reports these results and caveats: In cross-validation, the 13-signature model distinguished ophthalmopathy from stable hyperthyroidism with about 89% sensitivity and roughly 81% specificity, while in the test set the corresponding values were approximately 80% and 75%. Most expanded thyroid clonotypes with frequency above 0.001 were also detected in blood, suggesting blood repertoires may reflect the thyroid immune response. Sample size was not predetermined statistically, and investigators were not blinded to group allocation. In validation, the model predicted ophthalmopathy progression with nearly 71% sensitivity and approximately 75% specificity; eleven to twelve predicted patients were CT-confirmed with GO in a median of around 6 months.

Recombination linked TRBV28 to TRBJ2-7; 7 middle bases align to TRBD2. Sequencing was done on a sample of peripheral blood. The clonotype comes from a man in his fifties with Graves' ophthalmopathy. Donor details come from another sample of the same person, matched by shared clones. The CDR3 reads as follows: CASSSLADHSYEQYF. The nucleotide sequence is TGTGCCAGCTCATCTCTAGCGGATCACTCCTACGAGCAGTACTTC. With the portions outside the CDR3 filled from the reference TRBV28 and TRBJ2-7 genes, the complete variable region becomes DVKVTQSSRYLVKRTGEKVFLECVQDMDHENMFWYRQDPGLGLRLIYFSYDVKMKEKGDIPEGYSVSREKKERFSLILESASTNQTSMYLCASSSLADHSYEQYFGPGTRLTVT.